A selection of T cell receptor beta chains follows, all from one sample in a study of radiation and T cells in renal cell carcinoma. The protocol was immunoSEQ multiplex PCR, while the TCRdb copy is restricted to in-frame clones and leaves out a portion. The sample lists some 60,000 clones, around 78% occurring once. The sequencing used blood, collected from a patient whose treatment included radiotherapy and nephrectomy. The receptors originated from a man aged 60-69 years with renal cell carcinoma. The CDR3 runs from the conserved cysteine through the conserved F or W. A D gene is named only where the DNA matches it firmly. Where a row states a size, it is once, few, many or the class of an expanded clone; other rows omit it.

.	TRBJ1-3	TRBV5-1	.	TGCGCCAGCAGCGGTTGGGGAGACTCTGGAAACACCATATATTTT	CASSGWGDSGNTIYF
.	TRBJ1-1	TRBV6-5	.	TGTGCCAGCAGTTTAAACGGATTAATGAACACTGAAGCTTTCTTT	CASSLNGLMNTEAFF
.	TRBJ2-7	TRBV4-3	.	TGCGCCAGCAGCCAAGAGCCAGCCTCCCCCCACGAGCAGTACTTC	CASSQEPASPHEQYF
.	TRBJ2-7	TRBV7-2	.	TGTGCCAGCTGCAACCCGGAGCACTACGAGCAGTACTTC	CASCNPEHYEQYF
.	TRBJ1-3	TRBV30	.	TGTGCCTGGAGAGGTTGGGGAGCAGGAAACACCATATATTTT	CAWRGWGAGNTIYF
.	TRBJ1-2	TRBV30	.	TGTGCCTGGAACCGCCCCGGGGGAGCTAACTATGGCTACACCTTC	CAWNRPGGANYGYTF
.	TRBJ2-1	TRBV11-3	.	TGTGCCAGCAGCTGGGGTACTAGCTATGGGGCCTACAATGAGCAGTTCTTC	CASSWGTSYGAYNEQFF
TRBD1	TRBJ1-1	TRBV9	.	TGTGCCAGCAGCGTAGGAGGGACAGGTGCCGTGAACACTGAAGCTTTCTTT	CASSVGGTGAVNTEAFF
.	TRBJ1-4	TRBV7-9	.	TGTGCCAGCAGCTTAATGGTAGTGGGCCCTCATGGAAAACTGTTTTTT	CASSLMVVGPHGKLFF
.	TRBJ1-5	TRBV4-3	few	TGCGCCAGCAGCCAAGTTTTTAGCAATCAGCCCCAGCATTTT	CASSQVFSNQPQHF
.	TRBJ2-3	TRBV7-8	few	TGTGCCAGCAGGAGAATCGAAGGACAGTACACAGATACGCAGTATTTT	CASRRIEGQYTDTQYF
.	TRBJ1-2	TRBV29-1	.	TGCAGCGCCTGGGCAGGGCGGGATGGCTACACCTTC	CSAWAGRDGYTF
.	TRBJ1-3	TRBV5-6	.	TGTGCCAGCAGCCCCCAGGGGAAGACTGGAAACACCATATATTTT	CASSPQGKTGNTIYF
TRBD1	TRBJ2-3	TRBV9	.	TGTGCCAGCAGTGTATATCCAGGGGGAACTAGCACAGATACGCAGTATTTT	CASSVYPGGTSTDTQYF
.	TRBJ1-1	TRBV6-5	.	TGTGCCAGCAGCCTACAGGGAGTGGGCACTGAAGCTTTCTTT	CASSLQGVGTEAFF
TRBD1	TRBJ2-5	TRBV5-4	.	TGTGCCAGCAGCTCGGACAGGGGCCAAGAGACCCAGTACTTC	CASSSDRGQETQYF
TRBD2	TRBJ2-3	TRBV28	.	TGTGCCAGCAGTGTCCCTTTAGGGACTAGCGGGAGCACAGATACGCAGTATTTT	CASSVPLGTSGSTDTQYF
.	TRBJ2-5	TRBV7-8	.	TGTGCCAGCAGCTCCTCAAGATGGGCCACCCAGTACTTC	CASSSSRWATQYF
TRBD1	TRBJ2-4	TRBV7-9	.	TGTGCCAGCAGCTCCCCTCGGGACAGAAGCATTCAGTACTTC	CASSSPRDRSIQYF
.	TRBJ2-1	TRBV19	.	TGTGCCAGTAGTATAGATCTGGGAAGCTCCTACAATGAGCAGTTCTTC	CASSIDLGSSYNEQFF
.	TRBJ2-7	TRBV10-3	.	TGTGCCTCAGGTGAGGGCTATAACGAGCAGTACTTC	CASGEGYNEQYF
TRBD2	TRBJ2-7	TRBV14	.	TGTGCCAGCAGCAAGACTAGCGGGGCCTCCTACGAGCAGTACTTC	CASSKTSGASYEQYF
.	TRBJ2-1	TRBV5-1	.	TGCGCCAGCAGCTTGGATGGTTCGGGGACCTACAATGAGCAGTTCTTC	CASSLDGSGTYNEQFF
TRBD1	TRBJ1-1	TRBV19	.	TGTGCCACCTCTGCGAGGACAGGGGTAACTGAAGCTTTCTTT	CATSARTGVTEAFF
.	TRBJ2-1	TRBV6-5	.	TGTGCCAGCAAGTTCGGGATTGGCTCCTACAATGAGCAGTTCTTC	CASKFGIGSYNEQFF
.	TRBJ2-2	TRBV5-3	once	TGTGCCAGAAGCTTGAGGACTCGGCGGAGCGGGTCTGCACCGAACACCGGGGAGCTGTTTTTT	CARSLRTRRSGSAPNTGELFF
TRBD2	TRBJ2-5	TRBV5-1	.	TGCGCCAGCACAGGAATAGCGGGAGAGGGAGAGACCCAGTACTTC	CASTGIAGEGETQYF
TRBD2	TRBJ2-1	TRBV11-3	.	TGTGCCAGCAGCCGGGGGGGATCCTCCTACAATGAGCAGTTCTTC	CASSRGGSSYNEQFF
.	TRBJ1-2	TRBV5-1	.	TGCGCCAGCAGCCCTGACACCTATGGCTACACCTTC	CASSPDTYGYTF
TRBD1	TRBJ2-1	TRBV11-3	.	TGTGCCAGCAGCGAAGGGACAGTATACAATGAGCAGTTCTTC	CASSEGTVYNEQFF
.	TRBJ2-2	TRBV10-3	.	TGTGCCATCAGTGAGCCGCCTTGGCGGTCTGGTGGCGGGGAGCTGTTTTTT	CAISEPPWRSGGGELFF
TRBD1	TRBJ1-2	TRBV6-1	.	TGTGCCAGCAGTGAGGTAGGGGGCGCGGACTATGGCTACACCTTC	CASSEVGGADYGYTF
.	TRBJ1-2	TRBV5-5	.	TGTGCCAGCAGCCCGGCAGGCGGGCAGGACTATGGCTACACCTTC	CASSPAGGQDYGYTF
.	TRBJ1-2	TRBV19	.	TGTGCCAGTAGTCGGGAGCCCTCTAACTATGGCTACACCTTC	CASSREPSNYGYTF
.	TRBJ1-2	TRBV6-1	.	TGTGCCAGCACTCAGACAGACCGGAGGGGCTACACCTTC	CASTQTDRRGYTF
TRBD2	TRBJ2-3	TRBV19	.	TGTGCCAGTAGTACACTAGCGGCCACAGATACGCAGTATTTT	CASSTLAATDTQYF
TRBD1	TRBJ1-1	TRBV18	.	TGTGCCAGCTCACCACGTCCAGGGGGCAGGGTAGACACTGAAGCTTTCTTT	CASSPRPGGRVDTEAFF
TRBD1	TRBJ1-5	TRBV19	once	TGTGCCAGTAGTATTACCGGGACAGGGGGCGTAGGAAGCAATCAGCCCCAGCATTTT	CASSITGTGGVGSNQPQHF
.	TRBJ2-1	TRBV27	.	TGTGCCAGCAGTTTATGGGGGGATGAGCAGTTCTTC	CASSLWGDEQFF
.	TRBJ1-1	TRBV2	few	TGTGCCAGCAGTGATTGGGCGAACACTGAAGCTTTCTTT	CASSDWANTEAFF
.	TRBJ2-3	TRBV5-1	.	TGCGCCAGCAGCTTGGTGGGGGTAGATACGCAGTATTTT	CASSLVGVDTQYF
TRBD2	TRBJ2-5	TRBV19	.	TGTGCCAGTAGTAATCTCCTAGCGGGGTCAGAGACCCAGTACTTC	CASSNLLAGSETQYF
.	TRBJ2-4	TRBV19	.	TGTGCCAGTAGAACGGGTCCCATAGCCAAAAACATTCAGTACTTC	CASRTGPIAKNIQYF
TRBD1	TRBJ1-5	TRBV5-5	.	TGTGCCAGCAGCCCCTGGAGGACAGGGGAGGTCGAGCTGGCCCAGCATTTT	CASSPWRTGEVELAQHF
TRBD1	TRBJ1-2	TRBV6-6	once	TGTGCCAGCAGGTCCGGGACAGGGGGCGACTACACCTTC	CASRSGTGGDYTF
TRBD1	TRBJ1-5	TRBV19	few	TGTGCCAGTAGCTTAGACAGGGCCAGACGTGAGTATCAGCCCCAGCATTTT	CASSLDRARREYQPQHF
.	TRBJ1-4	TRBV25-1	.	TGTGCCAGCAGTGAATATCTGGCGGGTAAACTGTTTTTT	CASSEYLAGKLFF